Each of the 18 T cell receptor beta chains below was sequenced from the same sample in a study of blood T cell repertoires in COVID-19. The method was immunoSEQ multiplex PCR; TCRdb's version includes in-frame clones alone and lacks a portion of them. There are some 87,000 clones in the sample; 70% to 90% occur only once, and 13% lies in the top ten. The sample was peripheral blood. These receptors all come from a human donor in a cohort sampled during active COVID-19.

CDR3 sequence: CASSPGVAGGYEQYF. CDR3 bases: TGTGCCAGTAGTCCCGGGGTAGCGGGGGGATACGAGCAGTACTTC. The chain links TRBV19 to TRBJ2-7; TRBD2 matches at 10 bases. The V and J ends lost 5 bases and 4 bases, in that order; junction bases with no gene match: 8. The CDR3 has 15 amino acids. In germline, CDR1 is LNHDA, CDR2 SQIVND (reference sequence).

The chain carries TRBV6-2 or TRBV6-3 and TRBJ1-1; D gene ambiguous. Trimming left V 5 bases short and J 6 bases short, with 19 bases between. In germline, CDR1 is MNHEY, CDR2 SVGEGT. The CDR3 covers 15 residues. The CDR3 nucleotides are TGTGCCAGCAGTCCCAGTCGAAGCGGGAGATCTGAAGCTTTCTTT. This gives the protein CASSPSRSGRSEAFF.

The genes are TRBV5-1 and TRBJ1-2; 7 bases align to TRBD1. The germline V gene has CDR1 SGHRS and CDR2 YFSETQ. The CDR3 covers 14 residues. After removal of 4 bases from V and 5 bases from J, the junction contained 8 bases not matched to a gene. CDR3 loop: CASSHQGTEYGYTF. The CDR3 nucleotides read TGCGCCAGCAGCCACCAAGGGACAGAGTATGGCTACACCTTC.

The chain employs TRBV18 and TRBJ1-2, with 10 nucleotides matching TRBD1. The J segment lost 7 bases and the V segment lost 5 bases, leaving 7 bases of the junction unmatched. Germline values: CDR1 KGHSH, CDR2 LQKENI. CDR3 size: 14 residues. The CDR3 loop reads CASSSGTGDGGYTF. The CDR3 nucleotides read TGTGCCAGCTCATCGGGGACAGGGGACGGTGGCTACACCTTC.

The chain employs TRBV5-1 and TRBJ1-5; D remains unclear. The length of the CDR3 is 15 residues. Germline assignment: CDR1 SGHRS and CDR2 YFSETQ. Trimming removed 4 bases from V and 4 bases from J, with 15 bases in between. In DNA form, the CDR3 reads TGCGCCAGCAGCGGACCAAAGCGGGCAAATCAGCCCCAGCATTTT. Residues: CASSGPKRANQPQHF.

The rearrangement uses TRBV28 and TRBJ1-2; D remains ambiguous. V was trimmed by 2 bases and J by 6 bases, leaving 22 bases between them. CDR1 and CDR2 (germline): MDHEN, SYDVKM. CDR3 length equals 17 residues. The CDR3, as DNA: TGTGCCAGCAGTTTACCGCCATACATATACTCCGAGGATGGCTACACCTTC. This codes for CASSLPPYIYSEDGYTF.

This clone was seen only once. This chain connects TRBV7-6 to TRBJ1-1; D not resolved. Germline V lookup: CDR1 SGHVS, CDR2 FNYEAQ. V lost 4 bases and J 1 base, leaving 7 bases between the germline ends. The CDR3 spans 13 residues. The CDR3 reads CASSSQENTEAFF. CDR3 nucleotides: TGTGCCAGCAGCTCTCAGGAGAACACTGAAGCTTTCTTT.

CDR3: CASSVEGTGLDEQFF. DNA of the CDR3: TGTGCCAGCAGCGTGGAGGGGACAGGGCTTGATGAGCAGTTCTTC. The rearrangement uses TRBV9 and TRBJ2-1, with 9 bases matching TRBD1. This CDR3 comprises 15 residues. V dropped 2 bases and J dropped 8; count of bases not matched to a gene: 8. The V gene's germline CDR1 is SGDLS and CDR2 YYNGEE.

V gene TRBV2 combines with J gene TRBJ2-1; 14 bases map to TRBD2. V trimming: 4 bases; J trimming: 9 bases; junction bases outside the gene matches: 5. The CDR3 has 15 amino acids. In germline, CDR1 is SNHLY, CDR2 FYNNEI. This chain's CDR3 is CASSGLAGGLAEQFF. The CDR3 DNA reads as TGTGCCAGCAGTGGACTAGCGGGGGGGTTGGCTGAGCAGTTCTTC.

DNA for the CDR3: TGTGCCAGCAGCTTAAGGACAACCCCGATATTAGCCAAAAACATTCAGTACTTC. This encodes CASSLRTTPILAKNIQYF. The V call is TRBV11-2, the J call TRBJ2-4; possibly TRBD1 for D (5 bases). The length of the CDR3 is 18 residues. V lost 2 bases, J lost 0 bases, and 17 bases lay in between. Germline V lookup: CDR1 SGHAT, CDR2 FQNNGV.

This chain uses TRBV19 with TRBJ1-2; D remains ambiguous. Looked up from germline, CDR1 is LNHDA and CDR2 is SQIVND (reference sequence). V gave up 2 bases and J gave up 0 bases, with 7 bases separating them. CDR3 length: 14 amino acids. In DNA form, the CDR3 reads TGTGCCAGTAGTATAAGTCAGGCTAACTATGGCTACACCTTC. This encodes CASSISQANYGYTF.

The V and J genes are TRBV18 and TRBJ1-4, with 7 bases lining up with TRBD1. Germline V gene lookup returns CDR1 KGHSH and CDR2 LQKENI. With V trimmed by 2 bases and J by 0 bases, 0 bases remained unmatched. The CDR3 sequence is 15 residues long. The CDR3 DNA is TGTGCCAGCTCACCAGGACAGGCAACTAATGAAAAACTGTTTTTT. It specifies CASSPGQATNEKLFF. Combining the CDR3 with reference TRBV18 and TRBJ1-4 gives the whole variable domain NAGVMQNPRHLVRRRGQEARLRCSPMKGHSHVYWYRQLPEEGLKFMVYLQKENIIDESGMPKERFSAEFPKEGPSILRIQQVVRGDSAAYFCASSPGQATNEKLFFGSGTQLSVL.

Remarks on this clone: Other nucleotide sequences from this sample produce the same CDR3. The chain links TRBV18 to TRBJ2-2, with TRBD1 as a possible D gene (5 bases). Trimming left V 3 bases short and J 0 bases short, with 8 bases between. The CDR3 has 15 residues. Germline CDR1 reads KGHSH; CDR2 reads LQKENI. The CDR3 bases are TGTGCCAGCTCACCTGCGACAGCGAACACCGGGGAGCTGTTTTTT. Translation gives CASSPATANTGELFF.

The genes are TRBV20-1 and TRBJ1-5; 8 bases line up with TRBD1. Looked up from germline, CDR1 is DFQATT and CDR2 is SNEGSKA (reference sequence). CDR3 length: 18 residues. V shed 3 bases, J shed 2 bases, and the junction held 15 bases outside the gene matches. CDR3 region: CSASYAGGRRRGNQPQHF. The CDR3 nucleotides read TGCAGTGCTAGTTATGCAGGGGGCCGACGTCGGGGCAATCAGCCCCAGCATTTT.

The V and J genes are TRBV24-1 and TRBJ2-7, with 8 bases fitting TRBD1. V dropped 3 bases and J dropped 6; count of bases not matched to a gene: 18. The CDR3 has 18 amino acids. Germline V gives CDR1 KGHDR, CDR2 SFDVKD. Here the CDR3 reads CATSDSRQGKNLVGEQYF. The CDR3 nucleotides are TGTGCCACCAGTGATAGTAGACAGGGGAAGAATCTAGTTGGCGAGCAGTACTTC.

This chain joins TRBV18 and TRBJ1-4; D is unclear. Looked up from germline, CDR1 is KGHSH and CDR2 is LQKENI. The V end was cut by 6 bases, the J end by 0 bases, with 17 bases between. The CDR3 loop spans 17 amino acids. The CDR3 DNA is TGTGCCAGCTCCGATTTCTCCCCACTTGCAACTAATGAAAAACTGTTTTTT. Encoded protein: CASSDFSPLATNEKLFF.

This clone was picked up a small number of times. V is TRBV6-5 and J is TRBJ1-6; the match to TRBD1 covers 7 bases. This CDR3 contains 14 residues. Germline lookup yields CDR1 MNHEY and CDR2 SVGAGI. The trim removed 4 bases at V and 9 bases at J, leaving 6 bases unmatched. CDR3 bases: TGTGCCAGCAGTTCCGGACAGGTGGCTTCACCCCTCCACTTT. Its translation is CASSSGQVASPLHF.

About this clone: Other DNA sequences in this sample translate to the same CDR3. The V gene is TRBV7-9, the J gene TRBJ2-7; TRBD1 matches 9 bases. This CDR3 contains 14 residues. Germline V gene lookup returns CDR1 SEHNR and CDR2 FQNEAQ (reference sequence). V lost 3 bases, J lost 3 bases, and 3 bases stayed unmatched. The CDR3 spells CASSLGQGIYEQYF. Written as DNA, the CDR3 is TGTGCCAGCAGCTTGGGACAGGGAATCTACGAGCAGTACTTC.